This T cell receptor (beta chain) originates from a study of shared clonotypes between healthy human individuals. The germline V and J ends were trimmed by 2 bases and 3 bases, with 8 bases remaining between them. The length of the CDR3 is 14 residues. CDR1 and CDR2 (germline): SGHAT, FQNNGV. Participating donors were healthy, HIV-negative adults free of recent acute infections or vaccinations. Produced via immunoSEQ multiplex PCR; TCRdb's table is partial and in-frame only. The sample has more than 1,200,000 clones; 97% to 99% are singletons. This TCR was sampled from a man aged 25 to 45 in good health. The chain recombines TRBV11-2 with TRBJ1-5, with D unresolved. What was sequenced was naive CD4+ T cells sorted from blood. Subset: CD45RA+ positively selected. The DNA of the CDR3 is TGTGCCAGCAGCTTAAAGGGTTTCAATCAGCCCCAGCATTTT. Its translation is CASSLKGFNQPQHF.